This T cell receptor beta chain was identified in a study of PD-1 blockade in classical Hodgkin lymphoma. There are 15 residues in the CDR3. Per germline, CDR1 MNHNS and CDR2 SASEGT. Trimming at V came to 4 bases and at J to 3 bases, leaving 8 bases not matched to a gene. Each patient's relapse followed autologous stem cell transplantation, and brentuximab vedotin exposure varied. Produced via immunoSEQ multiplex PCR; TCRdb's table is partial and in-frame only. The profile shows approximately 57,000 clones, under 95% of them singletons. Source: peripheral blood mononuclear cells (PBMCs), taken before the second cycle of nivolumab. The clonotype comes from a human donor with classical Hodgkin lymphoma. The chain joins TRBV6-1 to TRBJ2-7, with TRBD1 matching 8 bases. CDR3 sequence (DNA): TGTGCCAGCAGTGTAGGGACAGGCGGTTTCTACGAGCAGTACTTC. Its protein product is CASSVGTGGFYEQYF.